These 27 T cell receptor beta chains originate from one sample sequenced in a study of molecular identifiers for immune sequencing clone quantification listed by TCRdb under 2018. The method was PCR. The sequencing machine was a NextSeq 500. In TCRdb, the public reads were trimmed at Q25 with fastp and aligned with MiXCR, with productive beta chains retained. For every CDR3 protein sequence, its rows merge into one entry that carries the most common genes and DNA. The sample contains around 480,000 distinct CDR3 sequences, approximately 25% of them found a single time. The ten largest clones represent 0.7% to 0.9% of the sample. The sequencing sample was made of naive CD8+ T cells from blood, with Jurkat cell RNA spiked in. Read against the paper, the sample's cell subset or site label means: FACS-sorted CD8+CD4-CCR7+CD45RA+ naive T cells. The receptors derive from a human donor in good health. Some libraries in this study had Jurkat cell RNA spiked in.

The chain employs TRBV6-5 and TRBJ2-1; 7 nucleotides align to TRBD1. The V segment lost 5 bases and the J segment 2 bases; nucleotides outside the gene matches: 15. Germline CDR1 reads MNHEY; CDR2 reads SVGAGI. This CDR3 has 18 amino acids. CDR3 nucleotides: TGTGCCAGCAGTCGAGCTTTAAACAGGGGCGAACCCTACAATGAGCAGTTCTTC. As protein: CASSRALNRGEPYNEQFF.

Of note for this clonotype: A much larger clone differs by one base, so this may be a read error. This rearrangement joins TRBV6-2 or TRBV6-3 to TRBJ2-7; D unclear. CDR1 is MNHEY and CDR2 is SVGEGT in the germline V gene. This CDR3 is built from 11 residues. Trimming left V 8 bases short and J 7 bases short, with 12 bases between. CDR3 sequence (DNA): TGTGCCAGCTGGGATTTTGGGGAGCAGTACTTC. This gives the protein CASWDFGEQYF.

The chain carries TRBV27 and TRBJ2-7; D may be TRBD1 (6 bases). This CDR3 is 13 amino acids long. Between the trimmed V and J ends, which lost 8 bases and 4 bases, there was a span of 15 bases. CDR1 is MNHEY, CDR2 SMNVEV, per germline (reference sequence). The CDR3 region is CASSFSGVYEQYF. CDR3 DNA sequence: TGTGCCAGCTCATTCTCAGGGGTTTACGAGCAGTACTTC.

This sequence joins TRBV27 and TRBJ2-7, with D perhaps TRBD1 (5 bases). Trimming removed 4 bases from V and 0 bases from J, with 13 bases in between. CDR1 is MNHEY and CDR2 is SMNVEV in the germline V gene (reference sequence). There are 15 residues in the CDR3. Written as DNA, the CDR3 is TGTGCCAGCAGTTCATCTCAAGGGGTCTCCTACGAGCAGTACTTC. Protein product: CASSSSQGVSYEQYF.

This clonotype was seen ten or more times. V usage is TRBV6-2 or TRBV6-3 and J usage is TRBJ1-2, with D unresolved. The CDR3 is 17 residues long. V was shortened by 6 bases and J by 0 bases, with 20 bases between the two germline ends. Germline V gene lookup returns CDR1 MNHEY and CDR2 SVGEGT. In nucleotides, the CDR3 is TGTGCCAGCAGGGAAGACGACCGGAGCCCGGCTAACTATGGCTACACCTTC. Translating it yields CASREDDRSPANYGYTF.

The chain is built from TRBV7-2 and TRBJ2-2; TRBD2 agrees at 9 bases. The CDR3 is 19 residues long. Germline CDR1 is SGHTA and CDR2 is FQGNSA. The junction had 15 bases not matched to a gene; V was cut back by 1 base and J by 6 bases. This chain's CDR3 is CASSLELAGLQGPPGELFF. In DNA, the CDR3 is TGTGCCAGCAGCTTAGAGCTAGCGGGACTACAAGGTCCACCCGGGGAGCTGTTTTTT.

This chain joins TRBV4-3 and TRBJ2-1; TRBD2 matches 7 bases. Germline V lookup: CDR1 LGHNA, CDR2 YSLEER. There are 16 residues in the CDR3. After removal of 1 base from V and 5 bases from J, the junction contained 8 bases not matched to a gene. The CDR3: CASSQGRASGDNEQFF. The CDR3 DNA follows: TGCGCCAGCAGCCAAGGACGAGCTAGCGGAGACAATGAGCAGTTCTTC.

This clonotype came up a few times. The chain combines TRBV7-9 with TRBJ1-1; TRBD1 matches 7 bases. The CDR3 consists of 18 residues. Germline V gives CDR1 SEHNR, CDR2 FQNEAQ (reference sequence). Germline trimming cut 5 bases from V and 3 bases from J; bases unmatched to any gene: 18. Here the CDR3 DNA reads TGTGCCAGCAGCCCGAGGACAGGTCCCTTCTTAGAGGACACTGAAGCTTTCTTT. This translates into CASSPRTGPFLEDTEAFF.

The chain is built from TRBV2 and TRBJ1-4; 8 positions match TRBD1. The V gene's germline CDR1 is SNHLY and CDR2 FYNNEI. V gave up 6 bases and J gave up 6 bases; unmatched junction bases: 9. The CDR3 length is 15 residues. The CDR3 loop is CASSGTGLRDEKLFF. Here the CDR3 DNA reads TGTGCCAGCAGCGGGACAGGCCTAAGGGATGAAAAACTGTTTTTT.

The sample holds a few counts of this clonotype. The chain recombines TRBV7-3 with TRBJ2-5, with a tentative D call TRBD1 (6 bases). Germline CDR1 reads SGHTA; CDR2 reads FQGTGA. This CDR3 is 15 amino acids long. The V gene lost 5 bases and the J gene lost 5 bases, with 18 bases spanning the gap. The DNA for the CDR3 is TGTGCCAGCAGCCCGCATGGGGGACAACGTGAGACCCAGTACTTC. Amino acids: CASSPHGGQRETQYF.

The table lists this clonotype with many counts. This chain joins TRBV9 and TRBJ2-7, with D perhaps matching TRBD2 (5 bases). This CDR3 is 15 amino acids long. The V end lost 0 bases, the J end lost 0 bases, and 10 bases lay between the germline ends. CDR1 and CDR2 from the germline V gene are SGDLS and YYNGEE. The CDR3 nucleotides are TGTGCCAGCAGCGTAGGAGATAGCGCCTCCTACGAGCAGTACTTC. Translated, it gives CASSVGDSASYEQYF.

Worth noting for this clonotype: This could be a read error, since a much larger clone is one nucleotide away. This chain links TRBV12-5 with TRBJ2-5; no firm D call. Germline V gene data show CDR1 as LGHNT and CDR2 as FRNRAP. This CDR3 is built from 13 residues. Trimming pared 9 bases from V and 5 bases from J, leaving 16 bases between. The CDR3 reads CARGRPRGETQYF. CDR3 sequence (DNA): TGTGCTAGAGGTAGGCCCCGTGGGGAGACCCAGTACTTC.

Concerning this clonotype itself: The junction departs from the called germline gene at one end, perhaps through a read error. The chain joins TRBV7-9 to TRBJ1-1; TRBD1 aligns across 9 bases. The CDR3 has 15 residues. Per the germline V gene, CDR1 is SEHNR and CDR2 is FQNEAQ (reference sequence). The CDR3 DNA sequence: TGTGCCAGCAGCTACACAGGGGGCGCGGACACTGTAGCTTTCTTT. Residues: CASSYTGGADTVAFF.

The V gene is TRBV20-1, the J gene TRBJ2-5, with TRBD1 as a possible D gene (6 bases). V was trimmed by 1 base and J by 5 bases, leaving 17 bases between them. Germline CDR1 and CDR2: DFQATT and SNEGSKA (reference sequence). The CDR3 extends over 15 amino acids. CDR3 protein: CSARGAGERVETQYF. CDR3 coding DNA: TGCAGTGCTAGAGGGGCAGGGGAAAGGGTGGAGACCCAGTACTTC.

This clonotype was counted ten times or more. The gene calls are TRBV2 and TRBJ2-7, with D perhaps matching TRBD1 (5 bases). V dropped 11 bases and J dropped 0 bases, with 8 bases sitting between them. The CDR3 has 11 residues. In germline, CDR1 is SNHLY, CDR2 FYNNEI. CDR3 sequence: CAGADSYEQYF. The CDR3 nucleotides are TGTGCCGGGGCAGACTCCTACGAGCAGTACTTC.

CDR3 DNA sequence: TGTGCCAGCAGTGGGACTAGCGGGAGGCACACCGGGGAGCTGTTTTTT. Translation: CASSGTSGRHTGELFF. This chain links TRBV6-1 with TRBJ2-2; 14 positions agree with TRBD2. The V gene end was trimmed by 4 bases and the J gene end by 3 bases; junction bases not matched to a gene: 1. This CDR3 is built from 16 residues. CDR1 MNHNS and CDR2 SASEGT come from the germline V gene.

This clonotype was recorded many times. The chain recombines TRBV7-9 with TRBJ2-3, with 7 bases that match TRBD1. The CDR3 has 14 amino acids. V lost 4 bases, J lost 3 bases, and 4 bases stayed unmatched. Germline CDR1 is SEHNR and CDR2 is FQNEAQ (reference sequence). The DNA for the CDR3 is TGTGCCAGCAGCTATGACAGGGAGACAGATACGCAGTATTTT. The encoded protein is CASSYDRETDTQYF.

The gene calls are TRBV27 and TRBJ2-4; no firm D call. The germline CDR1 and CDR2 sequences are MNHEY and SMNVEV (reference sequence). The CDR3 totals 14 residues. Deletions cut 8 bases from V and 0 bases from J, with 11 bases between. The CDR3 is CASPAGRAKNIQYF. The CDR3, as DNA: TGTGCCAGCCCGGCTGGTAGAGCCAAAAACATTCAGTACTTC.

The J gene is TRBJ2-7, the V gene TRBV28; 15 nucleotides align to TRBD2. V lost 6 bases, J lost 0 bases, and 6 bases stayed unmatched. The CDR3 length is 17 residues. In germline, CDR1 is MDHEN, CDR2 SYDVKM. The CDR3 is CASSWGLAGGLSYEQYF. The CDR3, as DNA: TGTGCCAGCAGCTGGGGACTAGCGGGAGGCCTCTCCTACGAGCAGTACTTC. The full variable domain, completed using reference TRBV28 and TRBJ2-7, is DVKVTQSSRYLVKRTGEKVFLECVQDMDHENMFWYRQDPGLGLRLIYFSYDVKMKEKGDIPEGYSVSREKKERFSLILESASTNQTSMYLCASSWGLAGGLSYEQYFGPGTRLTVT.

The chain employs TRBV20-1 and TRBJ2-7; 7 bases line up with TRBD1. The CDR3 totals 14 residues. V lost 4 bases, J lost 7 bases, and 13 bases stayed unmatched. Germline assignment: CDR1 DFQATT and CDR2 SNEGSKA (reference sequence). In DNA form, the CDR3 reads TGCAGTGCTATTCCCCCCGGGACAGCCATAGAGCAGTACTTC. This encodes CSAIPPGTAIEQYF.

This clonotype turned up a few times. The chain carries TRBV7-9 and TRBJ2-1; 8 bases match TRBD2. The V segment lost 3 bases and the J segment 7 bases; nucleotides outside the gene matches: 2. This CDR3 has 13 amino acids. Germline loops: CDR1 SEHNR, CDR2 FQNEAQ (reference sequence). The CDR3, as DNA: TGTGCCAGCAGCTTCGGACTAGCAAATGAGCAGTTCTTC. Translation gives CASSFGLANEQFF. The variable domain in full, completed from reference TRBV7-9 and TRBJ2-1, reads DTGVSQNPRHKITKRGQNVTFRCDPISEHNRLYWYRQTLGQGPEFLTYFQNEAQLEKSRLLSDRFSAERPKGSFSTLEIQRTEQGDSAMYLCASSFGLANEQFFGPGTRLTVL.

This clonotype occurred many times. V gene TRBV20-1 combines with J gene TRBJ2-3; D not certain. Germline CDR1 and CDR2: DFQATT and SNEGSKA (reference sequence). Trimming took 0 bases from V and 0 from J, leaving 10 bases between them. CDR3 length: 15 residues. This chain's CDR3 is CSARDFWQSTDTQYF. CDR3 coding DNA: TGCAGTGCTAGAGATTTTTGGCAAAGCACAGATACGCAGTATTTT.

The chain has TRBV27 and TRBJ2-7, with a possible D match to TRBD2 (7 bases). V lost 5 bases, J lost 0 bases, and 17 bases lay in between. The germline gives CDR1 MNHEY, CDR2 SMNVEV (reference sequence). The length of the CDR3 is 16 residues. The DNA of the CDR3 is TGTGCCAGCAGTCCGGCGGGGGCCTTTAGCTCCTACGAGCAGTACTTC. This sequence encodes CASSPAGAFSSYEQYF.

This clonotype was recorded a few times. This rearrangement joins TRBV7-2 to TRBJ2-7; D not certain. This CDR3 spans 13 amino acids. V was cut by 1 base and J by 5 bases, with 9 bases left in between. Germline assignment: CDR1 SGHTA and CDR2 FQGNSA. CDR3 amino acids: CASSLGAWDEQYF. The CDR3 DNA follows: TGTGCCAGCAGCTTAGGGGCTTGGGACGAGCAGTACTTC.

This clonotype was recorded a few times. The chain employs TRBV7-9 and TRBJ2-7, with D perhaps matching TRBD2 (6 bases). CDR1 and CDR2 (germline): SEHNR, FQNEAQ (reference sequence). Trimming took off 5 bases at V and 3 bases at J, with 20 bases between the two ends. CDR3 size: 16 residues. The CDR3: CASSPRAGTRHYEQYF. The CDR3 DNA sequence: TGTGCCAGCAGCCCCCGTGCCGGGACTCGACACTACGAGCAGTACTTC.

The chain couples TRBV20-1 to TRBJ2-3; 15 nucleotides align to TRBD2. CDR1 is DFQATT and CDR2 is SNEGSKA in the germline V gene (reference sequence). The CDR3 covers 16 residues. Losses at the gene ends were 2 bases for V and 4 bases for J; bases not matched to a gene: 4. Here the CDR3 reads CSARPRTSGGADTQYF. The CDR3 DNA follows: TGCAGTGCTAGACCCCGGACTAGCGGGGGGGCAGATACGCAGTATTTT.

This clonotype was observed a handful of times. The V gene is TRBV24-1, the J gene TRBJ2-7; D is undetermined. The length of the CDR3 is 12 residues. Trimming shortened V by 3 bases and J by 1 base, and 3 bases separated the two germline ends. Germline V gene sequence: CDR1 KGHDR, CDR2 SFDVKD. CDR3 in amino acids: CATSDRSYEQYF. The CDR3 bases are TGTGCCACCAGTGATCGTTCCTACGAGCAGTACTTC.